Detailed here is one T cell receptor beta chain. This sample was included in a study of T cell responses to AZD1222 COVID-19 vaccine. Germline CDR1 and CDR2: LGHNA and YNFKEQ. There are 18 residues in the CDR3. Losses at the gene ends were 4 bases for V and 0 bases for J; bases not matched to a gene: 6. Clones were sequenced by immunoSEQ multiplex PCR, and TCRdb holds only the in-frame ones, with some missing. This sample has 80,000 to 100,000 clones, with less than 90% found just once. The V and J genes are TRBV4-2 and TRBJ2-3; 14 bases fit TRBD2. This clonotype originated in an adult who received the AZD1222 COVID-19 vaccine. Sequenced material: peripheral blood, taken 28 days after the second AZD1222 dose. Here the CDR3 DNA reads TGTGCCAGCAGCCCCCTGGGACTAGCGGGGGAAAGCACAGATACGCAGTATTTT. Translating gives CASSPLGLAGESTDTQYF.